This T cell receptor (beta chain) was recorded in a study of blood T cell repertoires in COVID-19. This clone occurred once. The V gene lost 5 bases and the J gene lost 7 bases, with 14 bases spanning the gap. CDR3 size: 14 residues. In germline, CDR1 is LNHDA, CDR2 SQIVND (reference sequence). Assay: immunoSEQ multiplex PCR; the TCRdb copy retains only in-frame clones and omits some. The sample consists of 200,000 to 250,000 clones, around 83% of them appearing once. V is TRBV19 and J is TRBJ1-4; D perhaps matches TRBD1 (6 bases). The clonotype comes from a woman between 50 and 59 years old with acute or convalescent COVID-19. The sample taken for sequencing was peripheral blood. The CDR3 DNA reads as TGTGCCAGTAGTTCCAGACAGGCGGGTGAAAAACTGTTTTTT. Translating it yields CASSSRQAGEKLFF.